This T cell receptor (beta chain) was documented in a study of blood T cell repertoires in COVID-19. Study overall: Acute and convalescent COVID-19 samples came from the United States, Italy and Spain. Sources were T cells, B-cell-depleted T cells, or PBMCs; the material itself was cDNA or gDNA.

The CDR3 sequence is 19 residues long. From germline, CDR1 is SGHKS and CDR2 YYEKEE (reference sequence). The V gene lost 1 base and the J gene lost 6 bases, with 29 bases spanning the gap. The authors' processing: Quantification of nucleated cells was approximated via reference gene primer amplification. Sequencing used immunoSEQ multiplex PCR; TCRdb keeps in-frame clones, though not all of them. V and J calls and clone size are copied from that table; D and trimming were computed from the DNA. The repertoire holds 200,000 to 250,000 clones, with 89% as singletons. The sequencing input was peripheral blood. The TCR originated in a man in his 60s who had recovered from COVID-19. The chain recombines TRBV5-5 with TRBJ2-7; tentatively, D is TRBD1 (6 bases). The CDR3 DNA sequence: TGTGCCAGCAGCTTGTCGAGCGCCGGGATGGGGGCCCATCGGGGCGAGCAGTACTTC. Protein sequence: CASSLSSAGMGAHRGEQYF.